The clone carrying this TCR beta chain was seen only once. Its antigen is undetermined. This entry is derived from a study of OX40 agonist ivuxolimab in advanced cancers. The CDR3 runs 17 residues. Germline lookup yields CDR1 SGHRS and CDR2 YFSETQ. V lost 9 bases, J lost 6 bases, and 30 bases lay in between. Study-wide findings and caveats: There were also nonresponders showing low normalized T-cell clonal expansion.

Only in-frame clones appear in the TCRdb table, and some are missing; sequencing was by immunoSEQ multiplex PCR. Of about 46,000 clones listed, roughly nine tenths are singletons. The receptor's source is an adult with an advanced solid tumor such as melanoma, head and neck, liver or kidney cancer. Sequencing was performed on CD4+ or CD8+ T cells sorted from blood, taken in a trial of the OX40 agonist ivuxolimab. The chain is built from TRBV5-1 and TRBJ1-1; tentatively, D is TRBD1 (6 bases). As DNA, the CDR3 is TGCGCCACCAAAAAAGACGGTGGGGGCGTGGGTAACGCTGAAGCTTTCTTT. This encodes CATKKDGGGVGNAEAFF.